Presented here are 22 T cell receptor beta chains from one specimen sequenced in a study of T cell responses to AZD1222 COVID-19 vaccine. Clones were sequenced by immunoSEQ multiplex PCR, and TCRdb holds only the in-frame ones, with some missing. This sample has 120,000 or so clones, with around 93% found just once. Sequenced material: peripheral blood, taken on day 0 of AZD1222 vaccination. The receptors shown here come from an adult in good health.

V gene TRBV6-5 combines with J gene TRBJ1-2; D not certain. The germline V and J ends were trimmed by 2 bases and 2 bases, with 9 bases remaining between them. The germline V gene encodes CDR1 MNHEY and CDR2 SVGAGI. The CDR3 consists of 14 residues. The CDR3 spells CASSYGPGNYGYTF. CDR3 in DNA: TGTGCCAGCAGTTACGGCCCAGGAAACTATGGCTACACCTTC.

The chain has TRBV14 and TRBJ2-7; D gene ambiguous. Germline CDR1 SGHDN, CDR2 FVKESK. V was trimmed by 4 bases and J by 3 bases, leaving 10 bases between them. This CDR3 is built from 13 residues. The DNA for the CDR3 is TGTGCCAGCAGCCTGATAGACGTCTACGAGCAGTACTTC. Residues: CASSLIDVYEQYF.

This chain links TRBV6-2 or TRBV6-3 with TRBJ2-3; TRBD2 aligns across 10 bases. CDR1 is MNHEY and CDR2 is SVGEGT in the germline V gene. V dropped 0 bases and J dropped 8; count of bases not matched to a gene: 5. The CDR3 runs 15 residues. CDR3: CASSYSTTSGRTQYF. CDR3 DNA: TGTGCCAGCAGTTACTCGACGACTAGCGGGCGTACGCAGTATTTT.

The chain carries TRBV5-1 and TRBJ2-7, with D possibly TRBD2 on 6 matching bases. Germline V gene sequence: CDR1 SGHRS, CDR2 YFSETQ. V lost 4 bases and J 6 bases, leaving 20 bases between the germline ends. CDR3 length equals 15 residues. The CDR3 DNA reads TGCGCCAGCAGCCCAAGCTTAGGAGGGGATCTCGAGCAGTACTTC. Translating gives CASSPSLGGDLEQYF.

The chain carries TRBV27 and TRBJ2-2; TRBD2 agrees at 10 bases. The CDR3 contains 18 residues. CDR1 MNHEY and CDR2 SMNVEV come from the germline V gene (reference sequence). The junction had 12 bases not matched to a gene; V was cut back by 3 bases and J by 5 bases. The DNA for the CDR3 is TGTGCCAGCAGTTTCCTCCGGGTAGCGGGAGGTCGGACCGGGGAGCTGTTTTTT. Protein product: CASSFLRVAGGRTGELFF.

The rearrangement uses TRBV14 and TRBJ2-7; 10 bases fit TRBD1. V lost 5 bases and J lost 5; bases outside the gene matches: 6. Looked up from germline, CDR1 is SGHDN and CDR2 is FVKESK. The CDR3 covers 14 residues. CDR3 residues: CASSATGTGDEQYF. For the CDR3, the DNA is TGTGCCAGCAGCGCTACCGGGACAGGGGACGAGCAGTACTTC.

The V call is TRBV6-2 or TRBV6-3, the J call TRBJ2-4; 9 bases line up with TRBD2. The CDR3 loop spans 16 amino acids. Trimming removed 7 bases from V and 2 bases from J; junction bases left unmatched: 9. CDR1 MNHEY and CDR2 SVGEGT come from the germline V gene. The CDR3 region is CASNPGTSGPKNIQYF. CDR3 sequence (DNA): TGTGCCAGCAACCCAGGTACTAGCGGGCCCAAAAACATTCAGTACTTC.

V usage is TRBV28 and J usage is TRBJ1-5; no clear D. CDR1 and CDR2 (germline): MDHEN, SYDVKM. CDR3 length equals 12 residues. V was trimmed by 3 bases and J by 11 bases, leaving 11 bases between them. This chain's CDR3 is CASSLNTQTQHF. The CDR3 nucleotides read TGTGCCAGCAGTTTGAACACCCAGACCCAGCATTTT.

The chain employs TRBV2 and TRBJ1-1; D ambiguous. In germline, CDR1 is SNHLY, CDR2 FYNNEI. Trimming took 8 bases from V and 1 from J, leaving 11 bases between them. The CDR3 runs 13 residues. As DNA, the CDR3 is TGTGCCAGCGTCCTCAGCCGGAACACTGAAGCTTTCTTT. Protein: CASVLSRNTEAFF.

The gene calls are TRBV6-2 or TRBV6-3 and TRBJ2-3; 9 nucleotides align to TRBD2. This CDR3 has 16 amino acids. V lost 2 bases and J lost 3; bases outside the gene matches: 6. Germline assignment: CDR1 MNHEY and CDR2 SVGEGT. The CDR3 loop is CASSYRGLATTDTQYF. As DNA, the CDR3 is TGTGCCAGCAGTTACAGAGGACTAGCGACGACAGATACGCAGTATTTT.

This clone turned up a few times. The CDR3 sequence: CASSDRGQGDSPLHF. The CDR3, as DNA: TGTGCCAGTAGCGACCGTGGACAGGGGGATTCACCCCTCCACTTT. The chain couples TRBV19 to TRBJ1-6, with 10 nucleotides matching TRBD1. Trimming removed 6 bases from V and 8 bases from J; junction bases left unmatched: 7. Germline V gives CDR1 LNHDA, CDR2 SQIVND (reference sequence). CDR3 length: 15 amino acids.

This chain uses TRBV30 with TRBJ1-6; D gene uncertain. Trimming took 2 bases from V and 5 from J, leaving 22 bases between them. CDR1 is GTSNPN, CDR2 SVGIG, per germline (reference sequence). The CDR3 runs to 18 residues. CDR3 sequence reads: CAWSTNLRIPSDNSPLHF. Written as DNA, the CDR3 is TGTGCCTGGAGTACCAATCTACGAATACCCAGTGATAATTCACCCCTCCACTTT.

V is TRBV11-3 and J is TRBJ2-2; no definite D call. This CDR3 region has 15 residues. In germline, CDR1 is SGHNT, CDR2 YENEEA. Deletions cut 5 bases from V and 0 bases from J, with 10 bases between. In nucleotides, the CDR3 is TGTGCCAGCAGCCGCGGCAGCTCGAACACCGGGGAGCTGTTTTTT. This encodes CASSRGSSNTGELFF.

The V gene is TRBV14, the J gene TRBJ1-2; tentative D call: TRBD1 (6 bases). V lost 5 bases and J 10 bases, leaving 26 bases between the germline ends. The CDR3 runs 16 residues. Germline-derived CDR1 and CDR2 are SGHDN and FVKESK. CDR3 bases: TGTGCCAGCAGCAAAGGGCTCCTACACGGAAACAGGGACTACACCTTC. The encoded protein is CASSKGLLHGNRDYTF.

DNA of the CDR3: TGTGCCAGCAGCCCAGGGACGGGCCCGAATCAGCCCCAGCATTTT. Protein product: CASSPGTGPNQPQHF. The rearrangement links TRBV5-6 to TRBJ1-5, with D perhaps matching TRBD1 (5 bases). This CDR3 is built from 15 residues. Between the trimmed V and J ends, which lost 4 bases and 4 bases, there was a span of 15 bases. Germline V CDR1 and CDR2: SGHDT, YYEEEE.

The rearrangement uses TRBV20-1 and TRBJ1-1; D not certain. CDR1 is DFQATT and CDR2 is SNEGSKA in the germline V gene (reference sequence). The V gene lost 5 bases and the J gene lost 11 bases, with 15 bases spanning the gap. The CDR3 length is 11 residues. The CDR3 sequence: CSAVTGPGAFF. The CDR3 nucleotides read TGCAGTGCTGTGACCGGTCCGGGGGCTTTCTTT.

J is TRBJ2-7 and V is TRBV7-9; 9 bases are a match to TRBD2. V was clipped by 6 bases and J by 3 bases; unmatched bases: 6. Germline V lookup: CDR1 SEHNR, CDR2 FQNEAQ (reference sequence). The CDR3 spans 14 residues. The CDR3 is CASRHSGGYYEQYF. The CDR3 region has the DNA TGTGCCAGCAGGCATAGCGGGGGTTACTACGAGCAGTACTTC.

The chain carries TRBV6-2 or TRBV6-3 and TRBJ1-2; weak D call: TRBD1 (5 bases). This CDR3 is 13 amino acids long. V lost 2 bases to trimming and J lost 1 base, with 5 bases between them. The germline CDR1 and CDR2 sequences are MNHEY and SVGEGT. The CDR3 coding sequence is TGTGCCAGCAGTTACGACAGTAACTATGGCTACACCTTC. Its translation is CASSYDSNYGYTF.

The chain carries TRBV4-1 and TRBJ1-4, with a possible D match to TRBD1 (6 bases). The V gene's germline CDR1 is MGHRA and CDR2 YSYEKL. CDR3 size: 14 residues. Trimming stripped 0 bases from V and 11 bases from J, with 13 bases between. CDR3 loop: CASSQDTGLEKLFF. CDR3 sequence (DNA): TGCGCCAGCAGCCAAGATACAGGGCTCGAGAAACTGTTTTTT.

The chain links TRBV4-3 to TRBJ1-3, with a weak D call TRBD1 (5 bases). Germline lookup yields CDR1 LGHNA and CDR2 YSLEER. Trimming cost V 0 bases and J 4 bases, with 10 bases left between them. The CDR3 is made up of 15 amino acids. CDR3 sequence: CASSQDGAGGNTIYF. The CDR3 bases are TGCGCCAGCAGCCAAGATGGGGCGGGCGGAAACACCATATATTTT.

The V call is TRBV7-2, the J call TRBJ2-1; the match to TRBD1 covers 9 bases. CDR1 is SGHTA and CDR2 is FQGNSA in the germline V gene. J was trimmed by 5 bases and V by 1 base; bases with no gene match: 6. CDR3 length: 16 residues. The chain's CDR3 is CASSLVRQGVNNEQFF. The CDR3 DNA reads TGTGCCAGCAGCTTAGTTAGACAGGGGGTCAACAATGAGCAGTTCTTC.

This chain connects TRBV9 to TRBJ2-3; tentatively, D is TRBD2 (6 bases). The CDR3 sequence is 14 residues long. Trimming left V 4 bases short and J 2 bases short, with 11 bases between. The germline CDR1 and CDR2 sequences are SGDLS and YYNGEE. The CDR3 is CASSPGGVTDTQYF. As DNA, the CDR3 is TGTGCCAGCAGCCCTGGCGGGGTCACAGATACGCAGTATTTT.